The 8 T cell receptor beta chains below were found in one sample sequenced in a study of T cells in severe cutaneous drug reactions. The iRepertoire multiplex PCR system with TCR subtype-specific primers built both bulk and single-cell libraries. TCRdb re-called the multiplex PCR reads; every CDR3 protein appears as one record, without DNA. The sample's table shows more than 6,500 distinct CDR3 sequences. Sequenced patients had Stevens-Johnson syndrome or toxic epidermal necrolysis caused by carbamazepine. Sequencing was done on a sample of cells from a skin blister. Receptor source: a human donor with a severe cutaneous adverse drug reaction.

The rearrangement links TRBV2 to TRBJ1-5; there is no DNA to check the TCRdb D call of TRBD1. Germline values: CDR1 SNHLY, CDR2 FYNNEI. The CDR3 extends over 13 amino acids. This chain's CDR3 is CASQGGAPQPQHF.

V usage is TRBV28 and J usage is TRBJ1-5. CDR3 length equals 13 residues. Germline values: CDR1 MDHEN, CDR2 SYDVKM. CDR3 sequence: CASSPRLGQPQHF.

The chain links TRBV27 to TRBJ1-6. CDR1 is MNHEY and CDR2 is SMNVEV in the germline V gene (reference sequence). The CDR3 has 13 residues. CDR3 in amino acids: CASSLSLGSPLHF.

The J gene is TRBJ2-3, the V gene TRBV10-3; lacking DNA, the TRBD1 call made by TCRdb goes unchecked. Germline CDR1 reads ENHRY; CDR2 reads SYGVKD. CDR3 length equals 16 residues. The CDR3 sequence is CAISARTGDATDTQYF.

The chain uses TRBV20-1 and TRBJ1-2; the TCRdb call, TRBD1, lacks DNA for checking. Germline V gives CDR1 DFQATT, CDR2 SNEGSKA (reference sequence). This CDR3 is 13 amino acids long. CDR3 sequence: CSARVDRAGGCTF.

CDR3 protein: CASKTSGTIYEQYF. This chain connects TRBV28 to TRBJ2-7; TCRdb's D call, TRBD2, is unchecked because there is no DNA. This CDR3 contains 14 residues. The germline CDR1 and CDR2 sequences are MDHEN and SYDVKM. Full variable domain (outside the CDR3, taken from reference TRBV28 and TRBJ2-7): DVKVTQSSRYLVKRTGEKVFLECVQDMDHENMFWYRQDPGLGLRLIYFSYDVKMKEKGDIPEGYSVSREKKERFSLILESASTNQTSMYLCASKTSGTIYEQYFGPGTRLTVT.

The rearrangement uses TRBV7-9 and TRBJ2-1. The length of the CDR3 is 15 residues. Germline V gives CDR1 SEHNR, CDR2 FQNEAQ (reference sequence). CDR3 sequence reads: CASTTPAANYNEQFF. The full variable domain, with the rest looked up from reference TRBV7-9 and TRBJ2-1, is DTGVSQNPRHKITKRGQNVTFRCDPISEHNRLYWYRQTLGQGPEFLTYFQNEAQLEKSRLLSDRFSAERPKGSFSTLEIQRTEQGDSAMYLCASTTPAANYNEQFFGPGTRLTVL.

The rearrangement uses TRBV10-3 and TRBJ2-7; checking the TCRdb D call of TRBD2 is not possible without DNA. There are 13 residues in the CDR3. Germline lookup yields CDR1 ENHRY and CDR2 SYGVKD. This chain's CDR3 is CAISDPEGPEQYF.